This entry features one TCR beta chain sequence. These data are taken from a study of control samples from healthy donors and cancer patients. V was pared by 7 bases and J by 0 bases, with 10 bases between. There are 14 residues in the CDR3. Germline lookup yields CDR1 LNHDA and CDR2 SQIVND (reference sequence). Assay used: immunoSEQ multiplex PCR; TCRdb lists only in-frame clones, some missing. Here the sample spans 150,000 or so clones, over 90% being singletons. The source of this sequence is a man aged 45-65 years in good health. The chain employs TRBV19 and TRBJ2-1; D uncertain. Material for sequencing was blood. In nucleotides, the CDR3 is TGTGCCAGTAAAGGCCAGAGCTCCTACAATGAGCAGTTCTTC. It encodes CASKGQSSYNEQFF.